This T cell receptor (beta chain) was captured by sequencing in a study of shared clonotypes between healthy human individuals. This clone was counted once. Germline V gives CDR1 MGHRA, CDR2 YSYEKL. The length of the CDR3 is 15 residues. Trimming took 0 bases from V and 6 from J; bases not matched to a gene: 7. Some clones are missing from TCRdb's copy, which holds only in-frame ones; the method was immunoSEQ multiplex PCR. The sample records some 2,100,000 clones, approximately 96% being singletons. This receptor was taken from a man aged 18 to 35 in good health. Sequenced input: naive CD4+ T cells sorted from blood. Noted subset: CD45RA+ positively selected. The chain employs TRBV4-1 and TRBJ1-1; 7 bases are a match to TRBD1. DNA for the CDR3: TGCGCCAGCAGCCAAGATGTAGGGGGCCGGGCTGAAGCTTTCTTT. The encoded protein is CASSQDVGGRAEAFF.